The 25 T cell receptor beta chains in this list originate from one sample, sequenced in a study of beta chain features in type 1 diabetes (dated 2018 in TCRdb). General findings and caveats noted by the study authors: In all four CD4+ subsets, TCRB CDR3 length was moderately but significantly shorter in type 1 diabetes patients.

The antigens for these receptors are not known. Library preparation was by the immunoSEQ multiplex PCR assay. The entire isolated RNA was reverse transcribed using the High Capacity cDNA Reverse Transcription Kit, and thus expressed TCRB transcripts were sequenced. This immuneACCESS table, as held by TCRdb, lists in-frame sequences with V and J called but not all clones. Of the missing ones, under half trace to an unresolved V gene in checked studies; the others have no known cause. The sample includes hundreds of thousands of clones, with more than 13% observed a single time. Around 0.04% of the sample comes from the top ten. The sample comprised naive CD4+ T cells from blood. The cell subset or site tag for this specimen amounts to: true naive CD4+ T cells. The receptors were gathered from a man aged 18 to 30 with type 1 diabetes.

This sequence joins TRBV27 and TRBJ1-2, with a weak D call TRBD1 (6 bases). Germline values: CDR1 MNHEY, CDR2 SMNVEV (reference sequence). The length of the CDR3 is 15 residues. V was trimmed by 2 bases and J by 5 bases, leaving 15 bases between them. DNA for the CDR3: TGTGCCAGCAGTTTAGTGGGACACCCGGAGTATGGCTACACCTTC. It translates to CASSLVGHPEYGYTF.

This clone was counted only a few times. In DNA form, the CDR3 reads TGTGCCAGCAGTTTTTTGGGACAGGGAGAGGACATTCAGTACTTC. It codes for CASSFLGQGEDIQYF. The chain couples TRBV27 to TRBJ2-4; TRBD1 matches 9 bases. Losses at the gene ends were 3 bases for V and 8 bases for J; bases not matched to a gene: 8. In germline, CDR1 is MNHEY, CDR2 SMNVEV (reference sequence). The CDR3 is 15 residues long.

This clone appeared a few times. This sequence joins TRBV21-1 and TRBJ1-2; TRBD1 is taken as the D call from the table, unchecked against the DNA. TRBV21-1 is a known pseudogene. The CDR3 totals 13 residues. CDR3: CATLGTGKFGYTF. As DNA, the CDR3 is TGTGCCACCCTAGGGACAGGGAAATTTGGCTACACCTTC.

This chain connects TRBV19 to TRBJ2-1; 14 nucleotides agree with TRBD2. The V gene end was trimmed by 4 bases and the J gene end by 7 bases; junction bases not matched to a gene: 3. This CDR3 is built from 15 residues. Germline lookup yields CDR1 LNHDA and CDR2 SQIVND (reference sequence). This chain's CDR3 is CASSRLAGGLNEQFF. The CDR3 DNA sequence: TGTGCCAGTAGTAGACTAGCGGGGGGGCTTAATGAGCAGTTCTTC.

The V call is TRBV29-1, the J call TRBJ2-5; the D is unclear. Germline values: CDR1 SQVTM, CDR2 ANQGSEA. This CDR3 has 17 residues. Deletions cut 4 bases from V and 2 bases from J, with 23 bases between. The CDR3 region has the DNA TGCAGCGTTGTAGGGCAAGCAGTCAGGCCCCAACAAGAGACCCAGTACTTC. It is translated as CSVVGQAVRPQQETQYF.

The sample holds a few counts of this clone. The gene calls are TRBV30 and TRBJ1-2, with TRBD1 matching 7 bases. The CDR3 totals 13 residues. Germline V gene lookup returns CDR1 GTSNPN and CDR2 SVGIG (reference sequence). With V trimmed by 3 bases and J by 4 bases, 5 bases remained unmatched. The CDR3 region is CAWREGGGYGYTF. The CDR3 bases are TGTGCCTGGAGGGAAGGGGGCGGCTATGGCTACACCTTC.

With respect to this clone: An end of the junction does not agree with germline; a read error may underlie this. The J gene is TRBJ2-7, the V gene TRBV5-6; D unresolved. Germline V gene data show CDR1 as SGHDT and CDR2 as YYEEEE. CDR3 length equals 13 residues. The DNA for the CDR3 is TGTGCCAGCAGGTTGGACGGCTCCTACGAGCAGTACTTC. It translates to CASRLDGSYEQYF.

CDR3: CASSLTTLAYNQPQHF. The CDR3 region has the DNA TGTGCCAGTAGTCTGACGACCTTGGCATACAATCAGCCCCAGCATTTT. The V gene is TRBV19, the J gene TRBJ1-5; D unclear. From germline, CDR1 is LNHDA and CDR2 SQIVND (reference sequence). The V end lost 5 bases, the J end lost 3 bases, and 17 bases lay between the germline ends. The CDR3 has 16 residues.

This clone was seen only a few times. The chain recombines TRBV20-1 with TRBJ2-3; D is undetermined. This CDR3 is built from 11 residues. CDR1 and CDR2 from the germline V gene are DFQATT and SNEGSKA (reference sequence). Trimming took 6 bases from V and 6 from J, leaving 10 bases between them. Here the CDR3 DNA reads TGCAGTGCGGCAAGCCGCGATACGCAGTATTTT. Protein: CSAASRDTQYF.

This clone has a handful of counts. The CDR3 DNA reads as TGCGCCAGCAGCCCCCCGGACAGGGCAATTGGCTACACCTTC. Translating it yields CASSPPDRAIGYTF. The gene calls are TRBV5-1 and TRBJ1-2, with 8 bases aligning to TRBD1. The CDR3 totals 14 residues. The V gene end was trimmed by 4 bases and the J gene end by 7 bases; junction bases not matched to a gene: 9. Per the germline V gene, CDR1 is SGHRS and CDR2 is YFSETQ.

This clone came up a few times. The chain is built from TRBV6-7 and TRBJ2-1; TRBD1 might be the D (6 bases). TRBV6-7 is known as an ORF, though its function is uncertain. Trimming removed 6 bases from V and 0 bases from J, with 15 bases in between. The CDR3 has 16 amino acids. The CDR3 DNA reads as TGTGCCAGCAGCCTCCGGGACACCTTCTCCTACAATGAGCAGTTCTTC. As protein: CASSLRDTFSYNEQFF.

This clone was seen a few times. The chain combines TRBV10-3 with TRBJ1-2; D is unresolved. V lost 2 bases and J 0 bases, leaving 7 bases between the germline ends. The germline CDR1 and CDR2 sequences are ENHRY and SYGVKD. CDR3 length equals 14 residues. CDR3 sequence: CAISELGPNYGYTF. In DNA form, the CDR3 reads TGTGCCATCAGTGAGCTGGGCCCTAACTATGGCTACACCTTC.

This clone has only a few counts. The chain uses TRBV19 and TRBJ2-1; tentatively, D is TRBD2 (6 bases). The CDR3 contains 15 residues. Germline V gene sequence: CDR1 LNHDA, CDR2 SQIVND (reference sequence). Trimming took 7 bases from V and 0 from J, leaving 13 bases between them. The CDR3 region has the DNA TGTGCCAGTACCGTGGGACTCGGCTCCTACAATGAGCAGTTCTTC. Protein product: CASTVGLGSYNEQFF. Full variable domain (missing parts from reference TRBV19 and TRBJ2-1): DGGITQSPKYLFRKEGQNVTLSCEQNLNHDAMYWYRQDPGQGLRLIYYSQIVNDFQKGDIAEGYSVSREKKESFPLTVTSAQKNPTAFYLCASTVGLGSYNEQFFGPGTRLTVL.

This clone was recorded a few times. This chain's CDR3 is CSVARADNQPQHF. DNA of the CDR3: TGCAGCGTTGCACGGGCAGATAATCAGCCCCAGCATTTT. The V and J genes are TRBV29-1 and TRBJ1-5; D is uncertain. Germline CDR1 SQVTM, CDR2 ANQGSEA. The CDR3 is 13 amino acids. V lost 4 bases, J lost 4 bases, and 11 bases lay in between.

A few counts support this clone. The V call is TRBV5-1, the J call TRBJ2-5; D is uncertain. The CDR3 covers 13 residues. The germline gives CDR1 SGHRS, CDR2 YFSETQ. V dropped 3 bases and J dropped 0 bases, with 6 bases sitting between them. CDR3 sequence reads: CASSSMYQETQYF. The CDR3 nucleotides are TGCGCCAGCAGCTCGATGTACCAAGAGACCCAGTACTTC.

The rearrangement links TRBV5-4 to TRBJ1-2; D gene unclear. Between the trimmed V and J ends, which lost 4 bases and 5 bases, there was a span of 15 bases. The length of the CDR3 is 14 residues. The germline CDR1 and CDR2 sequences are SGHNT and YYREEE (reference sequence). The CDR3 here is CASSLPRAGYGYTF. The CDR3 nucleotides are TGTGCCAGCAGCCTCCCCCGGGCGGGGTATGGCTACACCTTC. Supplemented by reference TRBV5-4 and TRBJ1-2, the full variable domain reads ETGVTQSPTHLIKTRGQQVTLRCSSQSGHNTVSWYQQALGQGPQFIFQYYREEENGRGNFPPRFSGLQFPNYSSELNVNALELDDSALYLCASSLPRAGYGYTFGSGTRLTVV.

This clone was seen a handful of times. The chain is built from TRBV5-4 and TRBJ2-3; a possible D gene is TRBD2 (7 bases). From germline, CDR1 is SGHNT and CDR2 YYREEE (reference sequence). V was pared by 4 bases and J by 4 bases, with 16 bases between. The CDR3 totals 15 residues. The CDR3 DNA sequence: TGTGCCAGCAGCCCCGGGGGGCGCTCCGCAGATACGCAGTATTTT. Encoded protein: CASSPGGRSADTQYF.

CDR3 coding DNA: TGTGCCACCGGAACAGGGTACAATCAGCCCCAGCATTTT. Residues: CATGTGYNQPQHF. The chain employs TRBV10-3 and TRBJ1-5; a possible D gene is TRBD1 (6 bases). Germline loops: CDR1 ENHRY, CDR2 SYGVKD. The CDR3 runs 13 residues. The V and J ends lost 10 bases and 3 bases respectively, with 13 bases between them.

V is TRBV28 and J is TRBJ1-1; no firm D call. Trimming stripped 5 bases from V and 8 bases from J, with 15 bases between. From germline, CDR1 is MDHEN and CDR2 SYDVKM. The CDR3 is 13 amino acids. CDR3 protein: CASSPPWRSEAFF. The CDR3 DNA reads TGTGCCAGCAGTCCCCCCTGGCGCTCCGAAGCTTTCTTT.

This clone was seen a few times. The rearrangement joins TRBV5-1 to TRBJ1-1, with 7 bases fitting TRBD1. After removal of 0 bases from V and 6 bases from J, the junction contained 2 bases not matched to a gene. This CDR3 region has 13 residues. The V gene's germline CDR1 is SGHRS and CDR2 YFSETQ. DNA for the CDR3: TGCGCCAGCAGCTTGGCGCAGGGGGCTGAAGCTTTCTTT. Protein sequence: CASSLAQGAEAFF.

Here the CDR3 DNA reads TGTGCCAGCAGCCCGGGACTAGGGTACGAGCAGTACTTC. Its translation is CASSPGLGYEQYF. This chain uses TRBV4-2 with TRBJ2-7; 8 bases are shared with TRBD2. This CDR3 has 13 amino acids. The J segment lost 4 bases and the V segment lost 4 bases, leaving 3 bases of the junction unmatched. Germline CDR1 reads LGHNA; CDR2 reads YNFKEQ.

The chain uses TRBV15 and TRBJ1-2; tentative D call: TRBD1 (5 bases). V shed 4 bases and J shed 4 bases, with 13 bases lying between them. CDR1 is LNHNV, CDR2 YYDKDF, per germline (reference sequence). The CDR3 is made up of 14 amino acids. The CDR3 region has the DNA TGTGCCACCAGCACCGATCCAGGGTCCTATGGCTACACCTTC. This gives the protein CATSTDPGSYGYTF.

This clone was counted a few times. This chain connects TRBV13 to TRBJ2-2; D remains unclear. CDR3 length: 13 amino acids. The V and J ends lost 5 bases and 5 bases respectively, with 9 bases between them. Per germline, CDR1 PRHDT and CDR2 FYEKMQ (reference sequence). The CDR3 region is CASSPLGTGELFF. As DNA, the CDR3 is TGTGCCAGCAGCCCGCTAGGAACCGGGGAGCTGTTTTTT.

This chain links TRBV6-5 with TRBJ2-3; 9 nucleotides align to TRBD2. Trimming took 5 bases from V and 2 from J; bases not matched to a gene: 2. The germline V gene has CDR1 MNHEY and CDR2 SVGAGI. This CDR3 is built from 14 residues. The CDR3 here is CASSRLAATDTQYF. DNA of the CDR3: TGTGCCAGCAGTCGACTAGCGGCCACAGATACGCAGTATTTT.

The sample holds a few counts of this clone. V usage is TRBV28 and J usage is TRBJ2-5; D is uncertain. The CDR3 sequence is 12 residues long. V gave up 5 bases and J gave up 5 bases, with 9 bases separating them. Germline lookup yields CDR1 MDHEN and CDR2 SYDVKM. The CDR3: CASSVFRETQYF. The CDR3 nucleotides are TGTGCCAGCAGTGTCTTCCGGGAGACCCAGTACTTC.